This T cell receptor (beta chain) stems from a study of T cell responses to AZD1222 COVID-19 vaccine. Sequencing used immunoSEQ multiplex PCR; TCRdb keeps in-frame clones, though not all of them. This table holds some 150,000 clones, about 92% found once. Per germline, CDR1 MNHNS and CDR2 SASEGT. The CDR3 consists of 16 residues. V was trimmed by 0 bases and J by 0 bases, leaving 9 bases between them. Findings of the study overall: Only a handful of AZD1222 recipients were seropositive at baseline.

A remark on this clone: The antigen remains undetermined.

The chain uses TRBV6-1 and TRBJ1-3, with TRBD1 as a possible D gene (5 bases). The sample was peripheral blood, taken on day 0 of AZD1222 vaccination. The clonotype originates from an adult in good health. CDR3 sequence reads: CASSEAGGDSGNTIYF. The CDR3 region has the DNA TGTGCCAGCAGTGAAGCGGGGGGGGACTCTGGAAACACCATATATTTT.